This TCR beta chain is drawn from a study of blood T cell repertoires in COVID-19. Living in about two dozen US areas, the participants were between about 18 and 100 years of age. The method was immunoSEQ multiplex PCR; TCRdb's version includes in-frame clones alone and lacks a portion of them. The table lists around 250,000 clones, roughly 85% of them singletons. CDR1 SGHRS and CDR2 YFSETQ come from the germline V gene. J was trimmed by 4 bases and V by 4 bases; bases with no gene match: 14. The CDR3 has 17 amino acids. Sequenced: PBMCs or T cells enriched from blood (not recorded which). The chain couples TRBV5-1 to TRBJ2-7; 10 bases line up with TRBD2. The source of this sequence is a woman in her 50s who had recovered from COVID-19. The chain's CDR3 is CASSPQGSSGRQYEQYF. CDR3 in DNA: TGCGCCAGCAGCCCACAAGGATCTAGCGGGAGACAGTACGAGCAGTACTTC.